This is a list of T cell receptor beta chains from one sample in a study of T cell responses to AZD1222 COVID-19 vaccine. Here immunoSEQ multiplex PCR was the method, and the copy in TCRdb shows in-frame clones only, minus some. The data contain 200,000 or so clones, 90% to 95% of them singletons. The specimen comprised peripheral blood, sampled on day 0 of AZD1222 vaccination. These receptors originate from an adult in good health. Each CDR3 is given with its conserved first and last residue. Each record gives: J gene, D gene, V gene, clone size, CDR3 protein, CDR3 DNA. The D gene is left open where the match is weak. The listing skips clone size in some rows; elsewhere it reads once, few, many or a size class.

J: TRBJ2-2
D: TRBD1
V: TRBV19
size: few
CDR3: CASIPGTGFTGELFF
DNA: TGTGCCAGTATCCCCGGGACAGGGTTCACCGGGGAGCTGTTTTTT

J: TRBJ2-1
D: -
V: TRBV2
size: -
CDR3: CASSEQGPSPEQFF
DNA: TGTGCCAGCAGTGAACAGGGACCCTCCCCTGAGCAGTTCTTC

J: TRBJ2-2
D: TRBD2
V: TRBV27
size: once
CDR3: CASSSAGANTGELFF
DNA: TGTGCCAGCTCTTCTGCGGGGGCGAACACCGGGGAGCTGTTTTTT

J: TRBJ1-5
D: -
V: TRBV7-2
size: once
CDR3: CASSFGTNQPQHF
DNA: TGTGCCAGCAGCTTTGGGACCAATCAGCCCCAGCATTTT

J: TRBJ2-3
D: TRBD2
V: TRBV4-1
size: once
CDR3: CASSQPSPGLAGYDTQYF
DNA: TGCGCCAGCAGCCAGCCGTCGCCGGGACTAGCGGGATACGATACGCAGTATTTT

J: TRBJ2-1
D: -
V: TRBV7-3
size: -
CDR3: CASSLGLGVYEQFF
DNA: TGTGCCAGCAGCTTAGGTTTGGGCGTCTATGAGCAGTTCTTC

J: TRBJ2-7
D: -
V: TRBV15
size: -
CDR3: CATSRGSRLDSHEQYF
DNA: TGTGCCACCAGCAGAGGATCCCGTCTAGACTCCCACGAGCAGTACTTC

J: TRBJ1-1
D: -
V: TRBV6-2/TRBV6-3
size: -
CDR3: CASSFSDRSNTEAFF
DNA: TGTGCCAGCAGTTTCAGTGACAGGAGCAACACTGAAGCTTTCTTT

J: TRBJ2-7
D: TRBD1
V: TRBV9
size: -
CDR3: CASSARDRVHEQYF
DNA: TGTGCCAGCAGCGCCCGGGACAGGGTCCACGAGCAGTACTTC

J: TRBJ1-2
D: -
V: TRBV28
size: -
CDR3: CASSLLVPLRGYTF
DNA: TGTGCCAGCAGCCTTTTGGTCCCCCTGAGGGGCTACACCTTC

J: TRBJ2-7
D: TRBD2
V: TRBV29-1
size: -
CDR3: CSVEEPSGGYEQYF
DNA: TGCAGCGTTGAAGAACCCAGCGGGGGGTACGAGCAGTACTTC

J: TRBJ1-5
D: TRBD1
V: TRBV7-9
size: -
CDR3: CASSTGGQGNQPQHF
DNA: TGTGCCAGCAGCACAGGGGGACAGGGCAATCAGCCCCAGCATTTT

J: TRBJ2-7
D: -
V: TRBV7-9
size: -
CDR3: CASSLGWGLSFYEQYF
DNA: TGTGCCAGCAGCTTAGGTTGGGGTTTATCCTTCTACGAGCAGTACTTC

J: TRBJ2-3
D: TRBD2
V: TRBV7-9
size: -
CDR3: CASSLRAGGGPDTQYF
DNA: TGTGCCAGCAGCTTACGGGCGGGAGGGGGCCCAGATACGCAGTATTTT

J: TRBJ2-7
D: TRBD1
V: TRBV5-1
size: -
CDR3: CASSLRQGSGHEQYF
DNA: TGCGCCAGCAGCCTCCGACAGGGTTCGGGCCACGAGCAGTACTTC

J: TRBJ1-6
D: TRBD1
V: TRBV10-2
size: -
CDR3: CASSEEGASSPLHF
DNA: TGCGCCAGCAGTGAGGAGGGGGCGAGTTCACCCCTCCACTTT

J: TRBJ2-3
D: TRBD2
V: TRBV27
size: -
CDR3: CASSLTGRAENTQYF
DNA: TGTGCCAGCAGTTTAACCGGGAGGGCCGAAAATACGCAGTATTTT

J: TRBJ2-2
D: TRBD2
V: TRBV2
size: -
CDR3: CASTVPGGTGELFF
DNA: TGTGCCAGCACCGTCCCGGGAGGAACCGGGGAGCTGTTTTTT

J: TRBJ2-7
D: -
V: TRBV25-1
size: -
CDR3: CASTPGGQGDSNGYEQYF
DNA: TGTGCCAGCACCCCCGGTGGCCAGGGGGACTCAAATGGCTACGAGCAGTACTTC

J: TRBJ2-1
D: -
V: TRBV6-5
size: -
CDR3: CASSRGTRHNEQFF
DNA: TGTGCCAGCAGTAGGGGGACTCGACACAATGAGCAGTTCTTC

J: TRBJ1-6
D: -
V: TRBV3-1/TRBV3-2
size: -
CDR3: CASSQAAGANSPLHF
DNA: TGTGCCAGCAGCCAGGCGGCGGGGGCAAATTCACCCCTCCACTTT

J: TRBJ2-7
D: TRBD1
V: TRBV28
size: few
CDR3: CASSSLTGTGVYEQYF
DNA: TGTGCCAGCAGCAGTCTAACCGGGACAGGGGTGTACGAGCAGTACTTC